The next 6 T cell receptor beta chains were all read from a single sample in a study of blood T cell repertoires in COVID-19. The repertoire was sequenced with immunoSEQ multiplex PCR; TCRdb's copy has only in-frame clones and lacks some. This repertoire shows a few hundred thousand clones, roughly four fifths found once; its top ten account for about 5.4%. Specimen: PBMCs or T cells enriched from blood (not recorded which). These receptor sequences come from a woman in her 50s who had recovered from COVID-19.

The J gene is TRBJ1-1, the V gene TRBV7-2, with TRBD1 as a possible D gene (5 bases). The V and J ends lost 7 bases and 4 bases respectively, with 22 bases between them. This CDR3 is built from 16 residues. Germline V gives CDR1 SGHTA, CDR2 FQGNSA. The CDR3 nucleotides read TGTGCCAGCACCCCCCTCCTGGGGGGAAGTGGCACTGAAGCTTTCTTT. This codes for CASTPLLGGSGTEAFF.

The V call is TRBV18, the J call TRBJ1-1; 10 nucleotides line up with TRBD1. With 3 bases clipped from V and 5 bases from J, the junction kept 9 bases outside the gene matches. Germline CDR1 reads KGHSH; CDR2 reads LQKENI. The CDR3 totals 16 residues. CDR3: CASSPGTGVRRTEAFF. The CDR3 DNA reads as TGTGCCAGCTCACCCGGGACAGGGGTTCGGAGGACTGAAGCTTTCTTT. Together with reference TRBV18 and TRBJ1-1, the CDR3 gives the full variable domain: NAGVMQNPRHLVRRRGQEARLRCSPMKGHSHVYWYRQLPEEGLKFMVYLQKENIIDESGMPKERFSAEFPKEGPSILRIQQVVRGDSAAYFCASSPGTGVRRTEAFFGQGTRLTVV.

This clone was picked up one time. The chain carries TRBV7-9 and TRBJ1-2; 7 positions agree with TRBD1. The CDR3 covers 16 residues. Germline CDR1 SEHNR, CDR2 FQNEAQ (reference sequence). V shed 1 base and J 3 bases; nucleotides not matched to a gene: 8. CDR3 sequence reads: CASSLVSGTDHYGYTF. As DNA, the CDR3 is TGTGCCAGCAGCTTAGTCTCCGGGACAGACCACTATGGCTACACCTTC.

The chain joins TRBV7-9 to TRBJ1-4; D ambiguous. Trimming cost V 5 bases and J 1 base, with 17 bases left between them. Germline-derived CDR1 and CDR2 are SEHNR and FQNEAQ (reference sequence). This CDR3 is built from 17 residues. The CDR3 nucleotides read TGTGCCAGCAGCCCTCTGGATTGGAGGGTAACTAATGAAAAACTGTTTTTT. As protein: CASSPLDWRVTNEKLFF.

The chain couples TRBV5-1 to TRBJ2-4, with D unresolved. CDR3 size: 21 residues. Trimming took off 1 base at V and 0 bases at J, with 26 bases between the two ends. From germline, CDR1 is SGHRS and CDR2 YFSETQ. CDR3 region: CASSLRSLSPTVALAKNIQYF. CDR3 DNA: TGCGCCAGCAGCTTGAGGTCTTTATCCCCGACTGTTGCCCTAGCCAAAAACATTCAGTACTTC. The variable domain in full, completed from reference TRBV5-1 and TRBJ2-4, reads KAGVTQTPRYLIKTRGQQVTLSCSPISGHRSVSWYQQTPGQGLQFLFEYFSETQRNKGNFPGRFSGRQFSNSRSEMNVSTLELGDSALYLCASSLRSLSPTVALAKNIQYFGAGTRLSVL.

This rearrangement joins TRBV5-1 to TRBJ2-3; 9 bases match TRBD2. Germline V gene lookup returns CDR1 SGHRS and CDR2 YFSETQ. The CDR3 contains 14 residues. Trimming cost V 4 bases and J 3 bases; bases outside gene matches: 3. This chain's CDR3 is CASSPGLATDTQYF. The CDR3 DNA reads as TGCGCCAGCAGCCCCGGACTAGCGACAGATACGCAGTATTTT.